Presented here are 14 T cell receptor beta chains from one specimen sequenced in a study of cytomegalovirus exposure and HLA in healthy donors (dated by TCRdb to between 2016 and 2019). Receptors were amplified or captured by the immunoSEQ multiplex PCR assay. TCRdb holds this immuneACCESS table with in-frame rearrangements only. Some clones are missing; in checked studies, unresolved V genes explain under half, and the rest has no known cause. The sample records 55,000 to 70,000 clones, around 90% of which are singletons. The top ten hold 2.2% of the sample. The sample comprised PBMCs. The receptor source for this set is a woman aged 25 to 39 in good health and CMV-seronegative.

The V and J genes are TRBV7-9 and TRBJ2-3; perhaps TRBD2 as D (6 bases). CDR1 SEHNR and CDR2 FQNEAQ come from the germline V gene (reference sequence). This CDR3 has 15 amino acids. The V end was cut by 0 bases, the J end by 6 bases, with 13 bases between. This chain's CDR3 is CASSLASASGDTQYF. The CDR3, as DNA: TGTGCCAGCAGCTTAGCCTCTGCGAGCGGGGATACGCAGTATTTT. The full variable domain, with the rest looked up from reference TRBV7-9 and TRBJ2-3, is DTGVSQNPRHKITKRGQNVTFRCDPISEHNRLYWYRQTLGQGPEFLTYFQNEAQLEKSRLLSDRFSAERPKGSFSTLEIQRTEQGDSAMYLCASSLASASGDTQYFGPGTRLTVL.

The chain recombines TRBV6-5 with TRBJ1-5; D unresolved. This CDR3 is built from 16 residues. Germline V gene sequence: CDR1 MNHEY, CDR2 SVGAGI. Trimming left V 0 bases short and J 1 base short, with 10 bases between. This CDR3 is CASSYSAGRSNQPQHF. CDR3 bases: TGTGCCAGCAGTTACTCAGCAGGTCGGAGCAATCAGCCCCAGCATTTT.

This chain joins TRBV6-4 and TRBJ2-3; TRBD2 matches at 8 bases. The junction had 8 bases not matched to a gene; V was cut back by 3 bases and J by 3 bases. This CDR3 has 16 residues. Germline-derived CDR1 and CDR2 are MRHNA and SNTAGT. The DNA of the CDR3 is TGTGCCAGCAGTGAGGAGGGGAGCGGGAGTACAGATACGCAGTATTTT. This translates into CASSEEGSGSTDTQYF.

The chain joins TRBV7-2 to TRBJ2-3; 10 positions match TRBD2. The CDR3 is made up of 16 amino acids. Germline CDR1 is SGHTA and CDR2 is FQGNSA. Trimming took 4 bases from V and 6 from J; bases not matched to a gene: 10. The CDR3 here is CASSSSGRALVDTQYF. In DNA form, the CDR3 reads TGTGCCAGCAGCTCGAGCGGGAGGGCCTTAGTGGATACGCAGTATTTT.

The chain is built from TRBV7-8 and TRBJ2-5; TRBD2 agrees at 9 bases. This CDR3 contains 18 residues. CDR1 is SGHVS, CDR2 FQNEAQ, per germline. The trim removed 1 base at V and 1 base at J, leaving 10 bases unmatched. The CDR3 here is CASSLVLAGTGAQETQYF. CDR3 coding DNA: TGTGCCAGCAGCTTAGTGCTAGCGGGAACGGGGGCCCAAGAGACCCAGTACTTC.

The J gene is TRBJ2-7, the V gene TRBV30; TRBD1 matches 11 bases. The germline gives CDR1 GTSNPN, CDR2 SVGIG (reference sequence). CDR3 size: 16 residues. After removal of 0 bases from V and 7 bases from J, the junction contained 11 bases not matched to a gene. The CDR3 here is CAWSVLGTGGKREQYF. The CDR3 DNA reads TGTGCCTGGAGTGTACTTGGGACAGGGGGGAAAAGGGAGCAGTACTTC.

This rearrangement joins TRBV6-5 to TRBJ1-2; TRBD1 might be the D (6 bases). CDR3 length: 15 amino acids. V shed 6 bases and J shed 2 bases, with 16 bases lying between them. CDR1 and CDR2 (germline): MNHEY, SVGAGI. CDR3 sequence reads: CASSRLNRENYGYTF. CDR3 in DNA: TGTGCCAGCAGCCGTCTAAACAGGGAGAACTATGGCTACACCTTC.

The table lists this clone with a count of one. The J gene is TRBJ2-1, the V gene TRBV13, with 7 nucleotides matching TRBD2. The CDR3 is 14 residues long. J was trimmed by 7 bases and V by 8 bases; bases with no gene match: 11. The V gene's germline CDR1 is PRHDT and CDR2 FYEKMQ (reference sequence). The CDR3 bases are TGTGCCAGCGCAGGGAGGGGCTCCGGAAATGAGCAGTTCTTC. It codes for CASAGRGSGNEQFF.

CDR3 bases: TGTGCCAGCAGCTTAGTGGCAGGGGGACGGGAGACCCAGTACTTC. Its protein is CASSLVAGGRETQYF. The genes are TRBV7-2 and TRBJ2-5, with 7 bases lining up with TRBD1. Per germline, CDR1 SGHTA and CDR2 FQGNSA. The CDR3 extends over 15 amino acids. V lost 1 base, J lost 5 bases, and 7 bases stayed unmatched.

This sequence joins TRBV6-5 and TRBJ2-5; TRBD2 is a possible D gene (5 bases). The CDR3 has 11 amino acids. V was trimmed by 6 bases and J by 5 bases, leaving 7 bases between them. Germline CDR1 MNHEY, CDR2 SVGAGI. The CDR3 DNA reads as TGTGCCAGCAGAATAGCGGAGACCCAGTACTTC. It codes for CASRIAETQYF.

The chain is built from TRBV19 and TRBJ1-2, with D hard to call. V lost 3 bases, J lost 7 bases, and 12 bases lay in between. This CDR3 region has 13 residues. From germline, CDR1 is LNHDA and CDR2 SQIVND (reference sequence). This CDR3 is CASSIDGSGGYTF. Here the CDR3 DNA reads TGTGCCAGTAGTATTGACGGGTCCGGTGGCTACACCTTC.

This chain joins TRBV27 and TRBJ1-2; 7 bases agree with TRBD1. The CDR3 is made up of 15 amino acids. The germline gives CDR1 MNHEY, CDR2 SMNVEV (reference sequence). V lost 3 bases and J lost 6; bases outside the gene matches: 10. The chain's CDR3 is CASSFLKDRNDGYTF. The CDR3, as DNA: TGTGCCAGCAGTTTCCTGAAGGACAGGAACGATGGCTACACCTTC.

V and J are TRBV18 and TRBJ2-1, with TRBD2 matching over 7 bases. Germline V gives CDR1 KGHSH, CDR2 LQKENI. Trimming took 3 bases from V and 4 from J; bases not matched to a gene: 6. This CDR3 has 15 amino acids. In nucleotides, the CDR3 is TGTGCCAGCTCACCCAGCGGGGACTCGTACAATGAGCAGTTCTTC. Its translation: CASSPSGDSYNEQFF.

V and J are TRBV6-5 and TRBJ2-6; D is undetermined. The CDR3 runs to 13 residues. The germline gives CDR1 MNHEY, CDR2 SVGAGI. V dropped 8 bases and J dropped 1 base, with 6 bases sitting between them. Written as DNA, the CDR3 is TGTGCCAGCCGAGTTTCTGGGGCCAACGTCCTGACTTTC. Translating it yields CASRVSGANVLTF.